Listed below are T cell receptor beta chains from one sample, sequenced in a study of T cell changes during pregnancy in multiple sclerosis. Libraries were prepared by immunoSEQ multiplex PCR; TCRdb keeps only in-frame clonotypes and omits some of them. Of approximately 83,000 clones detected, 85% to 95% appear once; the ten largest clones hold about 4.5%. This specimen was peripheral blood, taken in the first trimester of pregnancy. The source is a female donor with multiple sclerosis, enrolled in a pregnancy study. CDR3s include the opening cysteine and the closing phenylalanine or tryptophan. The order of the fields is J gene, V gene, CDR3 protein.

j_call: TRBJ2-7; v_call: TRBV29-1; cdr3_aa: CSVEWGPHEQYF
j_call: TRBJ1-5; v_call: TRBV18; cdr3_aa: CASSAARNQPQHF
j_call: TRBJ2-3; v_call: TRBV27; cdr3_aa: CASSRQEFTDTQYF
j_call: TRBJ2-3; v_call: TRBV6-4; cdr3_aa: CASSDSDGPNTQYF
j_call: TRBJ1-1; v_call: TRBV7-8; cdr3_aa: CASSLGENTEAFF
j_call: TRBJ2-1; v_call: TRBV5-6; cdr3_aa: CASSQEASGGNYNEQFF
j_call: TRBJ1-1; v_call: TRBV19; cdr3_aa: CASSPHGTLNTEAFF
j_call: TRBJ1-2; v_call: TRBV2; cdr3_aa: CASSGEETNYGYTF
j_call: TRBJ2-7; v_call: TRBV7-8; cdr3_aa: CASSSEAGTGRDEQYF
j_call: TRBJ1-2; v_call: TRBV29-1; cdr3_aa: CSVEGVGPGGYTF
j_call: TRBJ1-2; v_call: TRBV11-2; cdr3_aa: CASSRKRNRARFNYGYTF
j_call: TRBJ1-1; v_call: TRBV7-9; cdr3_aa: CASSEAGKDTEAFF
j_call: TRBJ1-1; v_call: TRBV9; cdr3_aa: CASSGGQSTEAFF
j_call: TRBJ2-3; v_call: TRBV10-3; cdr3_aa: CAISEAGGTDTQYF
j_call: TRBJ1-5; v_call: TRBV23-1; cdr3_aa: CASSQYRGNQPQHF
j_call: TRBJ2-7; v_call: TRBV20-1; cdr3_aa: CSAGTSQYF
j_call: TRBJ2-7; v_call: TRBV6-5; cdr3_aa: CASSYPDRDEQYF
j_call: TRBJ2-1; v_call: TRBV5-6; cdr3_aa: CASALAGGPDEQFF
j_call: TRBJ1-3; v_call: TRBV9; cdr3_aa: CASSVAPEGGNTIYF
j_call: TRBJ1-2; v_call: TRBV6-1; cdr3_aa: CASSVVEDYGYTF
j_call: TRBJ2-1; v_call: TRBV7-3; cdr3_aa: CASTPGGWLADYNEQFF
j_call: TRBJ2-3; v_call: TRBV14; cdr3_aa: CASSDGTVPDTQYF
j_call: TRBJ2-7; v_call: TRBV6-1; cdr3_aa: CASSEGSSYEQYF
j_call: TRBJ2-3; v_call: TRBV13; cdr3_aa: CASSLGLMGRGDTDTQYF
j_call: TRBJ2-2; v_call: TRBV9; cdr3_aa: CASSASASPGRTGELFF
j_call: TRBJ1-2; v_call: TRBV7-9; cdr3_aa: CASSLRSEGNYYGYTF
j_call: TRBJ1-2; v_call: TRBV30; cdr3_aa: CAWSGTGYGYTF
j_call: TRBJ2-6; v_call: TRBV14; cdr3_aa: CASSLSSGANVLTF
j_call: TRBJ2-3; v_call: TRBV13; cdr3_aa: CASSSPTSVDGTQYF
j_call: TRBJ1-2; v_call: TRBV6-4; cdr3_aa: CASSEGTGSGYTF
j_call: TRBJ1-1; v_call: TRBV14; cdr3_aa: CASSQRDTNTEAFF
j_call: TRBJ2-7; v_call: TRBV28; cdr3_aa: CASSWVVRRGPSSYEQYF
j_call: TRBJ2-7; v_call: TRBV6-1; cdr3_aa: CASVPTQGASYEQYF